This T cell receptor (beta chain) was found in a study of identifying expanded T cells in peripheral blood. CDR1 is SGHRS and CDR2 is YFSETQ in the germline V gene. The CDR3 spans 15 residues. Between the trimmed V and J ends, which lost 0 bases and 0 bases, there was a span of 6 bases. TCRdb keeps only in-frame clones here, not all; method: immunoSEQ multiplex PCR. The data hold 95,000 to 100,000 clones, with 87% observed a single time. Collection occurred without any documented infections or immune events in donors. For this clone: The target antigen is unknown.

Study results and caveats: Over around two and four weeks, about 17 and 20 clones changed, versus around 1.2 between replicates. Across healthy donors, higher total template counts meant significantly greater two-week count variance.

The sample was blood. This chain joins TRBV5-1 and TRBJ1-4, with unresolved D. The TCR was taken from a person between 18 and 70 years old in good health. CDR3 in DNA: TGCGCCAGCAGCTTGGATCACCCAACTAATGAAAAACTGTTTTTT. Its protein product is CASSLDHPTNEKLFF.